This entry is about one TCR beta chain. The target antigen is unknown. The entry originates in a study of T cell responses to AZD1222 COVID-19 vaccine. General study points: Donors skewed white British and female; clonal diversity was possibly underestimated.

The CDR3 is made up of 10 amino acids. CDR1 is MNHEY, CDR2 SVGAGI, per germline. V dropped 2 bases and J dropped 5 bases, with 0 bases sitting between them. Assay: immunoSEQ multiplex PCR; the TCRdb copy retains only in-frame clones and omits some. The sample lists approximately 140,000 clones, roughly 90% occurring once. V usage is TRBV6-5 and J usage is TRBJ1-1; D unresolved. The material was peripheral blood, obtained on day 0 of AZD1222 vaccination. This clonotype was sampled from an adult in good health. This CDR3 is CASSYTEAFF. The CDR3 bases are TGTGCCAGCAGTTACACTGAAGCTTTCTTT.